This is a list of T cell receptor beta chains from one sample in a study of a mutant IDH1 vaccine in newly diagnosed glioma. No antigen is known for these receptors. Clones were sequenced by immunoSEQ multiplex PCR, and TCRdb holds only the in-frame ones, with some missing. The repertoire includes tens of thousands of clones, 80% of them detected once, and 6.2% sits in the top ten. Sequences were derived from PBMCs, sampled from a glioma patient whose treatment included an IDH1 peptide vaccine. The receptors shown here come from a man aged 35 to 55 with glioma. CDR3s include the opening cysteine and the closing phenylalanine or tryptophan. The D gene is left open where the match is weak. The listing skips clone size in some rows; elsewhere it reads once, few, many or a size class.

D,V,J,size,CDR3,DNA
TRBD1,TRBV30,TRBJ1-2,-,CAWSETGTANYGYTF,TGTGCCTGGAGTGAAACCGGGACAGCCAACTATGGCTACACCTTC
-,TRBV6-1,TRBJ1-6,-,CASSEAGQRNSPLHF,TGTGCCAGCAGTGAAGCTGGGCAGAGAAATTCACCCCTCCACTTT
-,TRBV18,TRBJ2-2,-,CASSPLGSTGELFF,TGTGCCAGCTCACCATTGGGTAGTACCGGGGAGCTGTTTTTT
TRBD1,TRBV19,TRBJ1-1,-,CASTTDRGLTNTEAFF,TGTGCCAGTACCACCGACAGGGGACTGACGAACACTGAAGCTTTCTTT
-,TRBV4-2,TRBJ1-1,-,CASSHPGSSEAFF,TGTGCCAGCAGCCACCCCGGGTCCTCTGAAGCTTTCTTT
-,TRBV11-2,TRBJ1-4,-,CASSDQRGNEKLFF,TGTGCCAGCTCCGACCAGAGGGGAAATGAAAAACTGTTTTTT
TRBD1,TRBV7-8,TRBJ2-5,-,CASSLRRQGQETQYF,TGTGCCAGCAGCTTACGAAGACAGGGACAAGAGACCCAGTACTTC
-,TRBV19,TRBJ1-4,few,CASRSLTNEKLFF,TGTGCCAGTAGGTCCTTAACTAATGAAAAACTGTTTTTT
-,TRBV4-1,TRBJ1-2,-,CASSQDGAVYGYTF,TGCGCCAGCAGCCAAGACGGAGCTGTCTATGGCTACACCTTC
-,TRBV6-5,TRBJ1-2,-,CASSYSKGVYGYTF,TGTGCCAGCAGTTACTCGAAGGGGGTCTATGGCTACACCTTC
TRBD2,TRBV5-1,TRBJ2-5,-,CASSLVSGGALLETQYF,TGCGCCAGCAGCTTGGTGAGCGGGGGGGCCTTACTAGAGACCCAGTACTTC
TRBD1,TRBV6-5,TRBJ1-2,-,CASSYSTGQGNGYTF,TGTGCCAGCAGTTACTCGACGGGACAGGGGAATGGCTACACCTTC
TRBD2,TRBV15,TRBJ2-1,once,CATSRTSGGATYNEQFF,TGTGCCACCAGCAGAACTAGCGGGGGGGCAACCTACAATGAGCAGTTCTTC
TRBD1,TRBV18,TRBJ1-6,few,CASSPGTGGQVLALHF,TGTGCCAGCTCACCAGGGACAGGGGGTCAGGTTTTGGCCCTCCACTTT
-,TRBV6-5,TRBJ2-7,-,CASSYRQASYEQYF,TGTGCCAGCAGTTACCGACAGGCTTCCTACGAGCAGTACTTC
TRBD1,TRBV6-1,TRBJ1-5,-,CASSGNSRGGRSNQPQHF,TGTGCCAGCAGTGGAAACAGCAGGGGGGGTCGGAGCAATCAGCCCCAGCATTTT
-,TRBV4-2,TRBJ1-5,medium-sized,CASSQERGNQPQHF,TGTGCCAGCAGCCAAGAGAGGGGCAATCAGCCCCAGCATTTT
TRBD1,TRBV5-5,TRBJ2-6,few,CASSFTGTGNVLTF,TGTGCCAGCAGCTTTACCGGGACAGGCAACGTCCTGACTTTC
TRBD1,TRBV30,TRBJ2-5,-,CAWDRVQGETQYF,TGTGCCTGGGACAGGGTGCAGGGGGAGACCCAGTACTTC
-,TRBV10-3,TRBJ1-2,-,CAISERGAQMGYTF,TGTGCCATCAGTGAACGAGGGGCTCAAATGGGGTACACCTTC